This TCR beta chain was identified in a study of blood T cell repertoires in COVID-19. Profiling relied on immunoSEQ multiplex PCR, and the TCRdb table lists in-frame clones only, not all of them. The sample includes under 150,000 clones, 80% to 90% of them seen just once. Seattle's cohort entered during active infection and was followed longitudinally. CDR3 length: 14 amino acids. V shed 0 bases, J shed 7 bases, and the junction held 4 bases outside the gene matches. Germline V gene data show CDR1 as SGHAT and CDR2 as FQNNGV. This rearrangement joins TRBV11-2 to TRBJ1-2, with 8 bases fitting TRBD1. Sequencing was carried out using peripheral blood. The clonotype originates from a woman in her sixties or seventies with COVID-19, enrolled during active disease. The CDR3 is CASSLDQGASGYTF. CDR3 bases: TGTGCCAGCAGCTTAGATCAGGGGGCGAGTGGCTACACCTTC.